This TCR beta chain was retrieved from a study of identical twins. TCRdb re-analysed the 5' RACE reads in MiXCR, keeping a single row per CDR3 protein. Here the sample spans about 150,000 distinct CDR3 sequences, 3.5% being singletons. This clonotype was seen ten or more times. Its antigen remains unknown. V dropped 0 bases and J dropped 3 bases, with 12 bases sitting between them. The CDR3 sequence is 15 residues long. Germline V gives CDR1 SGHRS, CDR2 YFSETQ. Broader study findings: Monozygotic twins shared more out-of-frame TCR alpha than recombination models predicted. Analyses based on zero insertions could be partly confounded by invariant MAIT and iNKT cells.

This clonotype was sampled from a man aged 18 to 35 in good health. This rearrangement joins TRBV5-1 to TRBJ2-5; the D gene is possibly TRBD1 (5 bases). What was sequenced was memory T cells sorted from blood. The CDR3 sequence: CASSLAAGQKETQYF. The CDR3 region has the DNA TGCGCCAGCAGCTTGGCCGCAGGGCAGAAAGAGACCCAGTACTTC.